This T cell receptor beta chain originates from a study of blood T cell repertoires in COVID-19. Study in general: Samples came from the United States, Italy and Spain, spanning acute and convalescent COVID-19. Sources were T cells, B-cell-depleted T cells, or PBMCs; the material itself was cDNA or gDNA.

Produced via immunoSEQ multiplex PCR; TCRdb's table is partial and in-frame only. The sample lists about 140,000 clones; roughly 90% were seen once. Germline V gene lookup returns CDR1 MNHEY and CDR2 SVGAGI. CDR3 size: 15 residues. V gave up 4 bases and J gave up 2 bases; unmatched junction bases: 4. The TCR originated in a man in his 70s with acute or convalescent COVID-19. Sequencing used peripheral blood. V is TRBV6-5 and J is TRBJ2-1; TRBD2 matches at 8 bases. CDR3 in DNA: TGTGCCAGCAGTTTATCAGCGGGGGCCTACAATGAGCAGTTCTTC. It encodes CASSLSAGAYNEQFF.